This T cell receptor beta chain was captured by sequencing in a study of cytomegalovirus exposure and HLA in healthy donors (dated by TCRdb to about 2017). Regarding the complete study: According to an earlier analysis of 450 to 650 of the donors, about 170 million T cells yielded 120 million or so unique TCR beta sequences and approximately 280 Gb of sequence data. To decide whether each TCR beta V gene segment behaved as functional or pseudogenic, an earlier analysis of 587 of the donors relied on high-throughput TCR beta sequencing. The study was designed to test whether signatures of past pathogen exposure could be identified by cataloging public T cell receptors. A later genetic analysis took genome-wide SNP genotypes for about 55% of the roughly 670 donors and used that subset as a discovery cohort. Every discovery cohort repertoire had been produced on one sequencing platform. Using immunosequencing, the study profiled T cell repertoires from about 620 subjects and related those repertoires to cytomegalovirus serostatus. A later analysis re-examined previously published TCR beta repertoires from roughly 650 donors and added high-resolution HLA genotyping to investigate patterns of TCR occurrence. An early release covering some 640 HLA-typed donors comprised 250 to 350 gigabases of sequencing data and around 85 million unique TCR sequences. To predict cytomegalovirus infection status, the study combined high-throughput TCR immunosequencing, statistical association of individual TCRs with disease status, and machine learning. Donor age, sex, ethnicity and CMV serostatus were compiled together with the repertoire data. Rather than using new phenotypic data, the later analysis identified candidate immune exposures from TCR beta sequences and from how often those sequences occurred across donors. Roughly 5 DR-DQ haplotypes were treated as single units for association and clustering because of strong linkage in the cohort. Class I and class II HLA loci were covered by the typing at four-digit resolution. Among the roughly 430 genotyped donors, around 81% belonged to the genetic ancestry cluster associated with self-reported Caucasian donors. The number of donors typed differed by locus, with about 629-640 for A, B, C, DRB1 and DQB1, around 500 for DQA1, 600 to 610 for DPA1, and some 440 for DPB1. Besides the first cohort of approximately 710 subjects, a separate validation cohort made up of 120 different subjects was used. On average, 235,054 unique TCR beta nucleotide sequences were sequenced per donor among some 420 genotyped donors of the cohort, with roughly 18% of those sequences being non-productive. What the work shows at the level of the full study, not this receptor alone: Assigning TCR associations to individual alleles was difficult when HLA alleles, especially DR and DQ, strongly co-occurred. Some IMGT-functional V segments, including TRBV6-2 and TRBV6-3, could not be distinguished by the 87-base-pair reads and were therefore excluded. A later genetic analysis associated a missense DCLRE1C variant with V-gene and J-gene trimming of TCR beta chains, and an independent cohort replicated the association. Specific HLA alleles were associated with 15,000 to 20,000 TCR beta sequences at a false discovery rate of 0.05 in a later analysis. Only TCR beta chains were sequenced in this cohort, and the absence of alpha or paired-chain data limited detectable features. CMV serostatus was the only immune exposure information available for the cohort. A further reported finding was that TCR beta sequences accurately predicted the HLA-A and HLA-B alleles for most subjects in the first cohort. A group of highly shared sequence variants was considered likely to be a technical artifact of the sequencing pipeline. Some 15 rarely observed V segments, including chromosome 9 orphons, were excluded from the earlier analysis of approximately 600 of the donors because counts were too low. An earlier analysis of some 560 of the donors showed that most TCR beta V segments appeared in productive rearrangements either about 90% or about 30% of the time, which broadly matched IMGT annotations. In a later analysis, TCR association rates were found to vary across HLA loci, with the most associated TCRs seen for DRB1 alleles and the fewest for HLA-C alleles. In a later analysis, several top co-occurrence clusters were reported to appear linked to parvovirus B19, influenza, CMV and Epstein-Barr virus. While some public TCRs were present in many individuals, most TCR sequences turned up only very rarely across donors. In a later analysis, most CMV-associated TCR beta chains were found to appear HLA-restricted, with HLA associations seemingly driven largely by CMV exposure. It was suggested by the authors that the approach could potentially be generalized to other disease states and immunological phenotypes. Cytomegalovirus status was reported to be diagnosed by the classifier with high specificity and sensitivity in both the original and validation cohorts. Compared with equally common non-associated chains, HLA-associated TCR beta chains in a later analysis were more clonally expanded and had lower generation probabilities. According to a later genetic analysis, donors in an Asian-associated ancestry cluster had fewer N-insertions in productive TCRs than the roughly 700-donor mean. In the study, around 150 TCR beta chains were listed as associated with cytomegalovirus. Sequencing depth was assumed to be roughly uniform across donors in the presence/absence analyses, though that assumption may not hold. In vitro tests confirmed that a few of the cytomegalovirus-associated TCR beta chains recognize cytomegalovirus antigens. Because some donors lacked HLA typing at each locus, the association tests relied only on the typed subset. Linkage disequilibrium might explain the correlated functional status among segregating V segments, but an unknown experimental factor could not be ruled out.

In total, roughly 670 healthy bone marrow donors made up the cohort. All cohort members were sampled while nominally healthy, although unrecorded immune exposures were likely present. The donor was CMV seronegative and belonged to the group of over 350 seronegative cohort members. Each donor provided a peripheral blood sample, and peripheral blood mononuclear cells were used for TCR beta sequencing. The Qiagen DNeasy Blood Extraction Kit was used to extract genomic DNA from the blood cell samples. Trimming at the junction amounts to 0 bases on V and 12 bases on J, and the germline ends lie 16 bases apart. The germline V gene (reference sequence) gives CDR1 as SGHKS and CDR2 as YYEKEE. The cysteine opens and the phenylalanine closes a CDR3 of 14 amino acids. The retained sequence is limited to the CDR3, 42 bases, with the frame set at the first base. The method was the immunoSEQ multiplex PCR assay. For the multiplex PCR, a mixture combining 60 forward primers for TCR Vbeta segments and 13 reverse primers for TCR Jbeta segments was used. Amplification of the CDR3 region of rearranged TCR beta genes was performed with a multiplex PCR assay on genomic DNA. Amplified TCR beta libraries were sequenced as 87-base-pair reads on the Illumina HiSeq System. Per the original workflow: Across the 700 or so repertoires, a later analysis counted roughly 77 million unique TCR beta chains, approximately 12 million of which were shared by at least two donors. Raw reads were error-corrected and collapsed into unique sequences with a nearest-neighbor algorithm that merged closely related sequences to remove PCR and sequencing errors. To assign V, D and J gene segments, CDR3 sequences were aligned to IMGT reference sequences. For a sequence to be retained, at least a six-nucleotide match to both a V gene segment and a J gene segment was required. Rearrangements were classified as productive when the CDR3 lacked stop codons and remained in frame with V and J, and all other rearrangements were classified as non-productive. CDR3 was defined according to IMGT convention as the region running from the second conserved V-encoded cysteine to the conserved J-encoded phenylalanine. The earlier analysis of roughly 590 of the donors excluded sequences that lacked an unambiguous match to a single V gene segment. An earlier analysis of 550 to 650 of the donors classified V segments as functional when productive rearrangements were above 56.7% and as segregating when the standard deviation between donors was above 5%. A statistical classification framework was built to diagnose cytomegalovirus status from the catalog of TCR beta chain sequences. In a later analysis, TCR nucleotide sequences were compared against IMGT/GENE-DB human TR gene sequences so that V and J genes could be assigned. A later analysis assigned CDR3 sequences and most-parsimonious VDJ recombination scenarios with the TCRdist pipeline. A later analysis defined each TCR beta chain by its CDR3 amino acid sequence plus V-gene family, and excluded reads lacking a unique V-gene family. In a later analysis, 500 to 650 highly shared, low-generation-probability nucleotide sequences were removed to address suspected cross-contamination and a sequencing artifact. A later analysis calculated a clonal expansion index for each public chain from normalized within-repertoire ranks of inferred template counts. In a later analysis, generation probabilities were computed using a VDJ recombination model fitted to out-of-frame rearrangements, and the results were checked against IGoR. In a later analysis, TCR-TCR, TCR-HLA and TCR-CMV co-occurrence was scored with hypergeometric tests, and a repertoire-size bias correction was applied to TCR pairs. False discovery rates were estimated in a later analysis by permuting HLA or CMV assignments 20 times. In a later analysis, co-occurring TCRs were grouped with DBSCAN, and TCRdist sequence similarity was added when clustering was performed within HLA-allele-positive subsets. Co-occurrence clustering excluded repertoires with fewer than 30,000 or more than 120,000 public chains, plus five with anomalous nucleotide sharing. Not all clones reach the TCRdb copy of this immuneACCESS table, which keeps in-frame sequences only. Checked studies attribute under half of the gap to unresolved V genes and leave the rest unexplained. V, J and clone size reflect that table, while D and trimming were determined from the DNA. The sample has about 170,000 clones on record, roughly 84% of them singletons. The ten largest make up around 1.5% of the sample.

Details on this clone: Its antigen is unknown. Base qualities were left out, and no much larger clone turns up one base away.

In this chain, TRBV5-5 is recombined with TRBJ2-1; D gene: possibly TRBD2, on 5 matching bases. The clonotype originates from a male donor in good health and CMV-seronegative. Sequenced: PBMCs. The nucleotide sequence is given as TGTGCCAGCAGCTTGGCGGGGATTAGCCCAATGCAGTTCTTC. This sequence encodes CASSLAGISPMQFF.